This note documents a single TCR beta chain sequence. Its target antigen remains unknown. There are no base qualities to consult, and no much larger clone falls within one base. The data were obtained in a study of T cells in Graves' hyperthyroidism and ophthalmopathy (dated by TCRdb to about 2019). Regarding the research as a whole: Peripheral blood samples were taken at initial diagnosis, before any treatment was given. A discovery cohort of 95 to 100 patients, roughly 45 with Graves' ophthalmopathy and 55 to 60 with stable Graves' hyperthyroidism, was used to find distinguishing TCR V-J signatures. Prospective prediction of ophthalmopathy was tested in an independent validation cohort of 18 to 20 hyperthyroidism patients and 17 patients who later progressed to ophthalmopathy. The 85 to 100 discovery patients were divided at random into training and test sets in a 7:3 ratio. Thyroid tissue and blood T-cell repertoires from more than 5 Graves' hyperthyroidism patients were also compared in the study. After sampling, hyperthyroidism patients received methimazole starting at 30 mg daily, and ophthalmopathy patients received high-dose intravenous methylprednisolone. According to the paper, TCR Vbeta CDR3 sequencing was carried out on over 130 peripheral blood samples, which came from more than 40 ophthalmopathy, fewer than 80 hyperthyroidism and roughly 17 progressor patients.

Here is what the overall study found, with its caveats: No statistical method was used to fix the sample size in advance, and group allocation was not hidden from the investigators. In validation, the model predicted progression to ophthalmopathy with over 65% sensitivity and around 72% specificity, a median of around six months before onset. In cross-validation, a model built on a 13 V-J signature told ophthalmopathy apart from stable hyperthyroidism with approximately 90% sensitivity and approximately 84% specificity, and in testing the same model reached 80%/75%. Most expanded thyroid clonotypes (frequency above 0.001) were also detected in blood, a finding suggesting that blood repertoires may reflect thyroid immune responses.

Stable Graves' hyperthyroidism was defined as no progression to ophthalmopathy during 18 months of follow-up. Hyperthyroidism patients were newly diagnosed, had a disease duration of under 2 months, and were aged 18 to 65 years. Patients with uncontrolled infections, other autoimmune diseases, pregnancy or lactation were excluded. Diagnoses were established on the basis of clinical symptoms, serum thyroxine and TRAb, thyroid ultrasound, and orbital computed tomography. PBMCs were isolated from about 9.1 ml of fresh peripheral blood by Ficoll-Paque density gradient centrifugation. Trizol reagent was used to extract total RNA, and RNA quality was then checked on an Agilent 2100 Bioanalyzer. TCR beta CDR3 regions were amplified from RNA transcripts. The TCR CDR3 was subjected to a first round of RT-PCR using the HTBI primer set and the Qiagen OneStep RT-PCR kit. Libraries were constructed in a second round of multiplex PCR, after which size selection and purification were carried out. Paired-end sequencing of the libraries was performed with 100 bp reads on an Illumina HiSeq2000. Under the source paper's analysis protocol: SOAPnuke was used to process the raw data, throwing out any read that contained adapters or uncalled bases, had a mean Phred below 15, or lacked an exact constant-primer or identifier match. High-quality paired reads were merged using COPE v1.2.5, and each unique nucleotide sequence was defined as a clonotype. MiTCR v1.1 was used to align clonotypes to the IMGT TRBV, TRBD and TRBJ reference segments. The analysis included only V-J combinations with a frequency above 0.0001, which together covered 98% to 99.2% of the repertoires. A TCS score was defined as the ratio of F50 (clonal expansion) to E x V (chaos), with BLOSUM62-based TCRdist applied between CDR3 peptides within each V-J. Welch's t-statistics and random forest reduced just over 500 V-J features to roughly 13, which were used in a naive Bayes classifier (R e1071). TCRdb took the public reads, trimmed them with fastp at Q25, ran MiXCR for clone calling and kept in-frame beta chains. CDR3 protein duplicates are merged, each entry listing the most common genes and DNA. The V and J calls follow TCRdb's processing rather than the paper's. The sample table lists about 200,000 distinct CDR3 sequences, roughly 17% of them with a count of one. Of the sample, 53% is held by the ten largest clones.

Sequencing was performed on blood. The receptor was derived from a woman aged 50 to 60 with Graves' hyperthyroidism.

The sequenced DNA is TGTGCCAGCAGCGTAGGGGGGAGTGATACGCAGTATTTT. Its protein is CASSVGGSDTQYF. This sequence uses TRBV9 and TRBJ2-3; the D gene is perhaps TRBD1 or TRBD2, as each covers 5 bases. The germline V gene specifies SGDLS as CDR1 and YYNGEE as CDR2. Between the V and J ends, shortened by 0 bases and 6 bases respectively, the junction contains 8 bases. Its CDR3 holds 13 amino acids, cysteine through phenylalanine. The only DNA kept is the CDR3, 39 bases in frame from the first base.